This entry describes one T cell receptor (beta chain). The data were obtained in a study of identical twins. TCRdb reprocessed the 5' RACE reads via MiXCR and lists one record per CDR3 protein. The data contain approximately 550,000 distinct CDR3 sequences, approximately 20% of them singletons. The CDR3 contains 16 residues. The ends were cut back, 6 bases at V and 1 base at J, with 16 bases in the middle. This same sample was also part of a study on yellow fever vaccine responses in identical twins. Per that paper: Convergence reportedly seemed to mark part of the twins' vaccine T cell response, with personalization marking the rest.

This rearrangement joins TRBV12-3 or TRBV12-4 to TRBJ1-5, with D tentatively TRBD1 (5 bases). The clonotype was recovered from a woman aged 18-30 years in good health. Sequenced sample: CD4+ T cells sorted from blood. The CDR3 sequence is CASRLQAGGSNQPQHF. CDR3 coding DNA: TGTGCCAGCAGGCTACAAGCTGGGGGAAGCAATCAGCCCCAGCATTTT.